The clone carrying this T cell receptor beta chain was detected a few times. The source material, RNA transcripts, was used to amplify TCR beta CDR3 regions. During a first-round RT-PCR of the TCR CDR3, the HTBI primer set was used. TCRdb independently ran MiXCR on the multiplex PCR reads; one entry per CDR3 protein. The table shows around 350,000 distinct CDR3 sequences, with 13% to 15% occurring only once. This sample was included in a study of T cells in Graves' hyperthyroidism and ophthalmopathy. This CDR3 is built from 13 residues. Germline CDR1 is ENHRY and CDR2 is SYGVKD. Trimming took off 6 bases at V and 1 base at J, with 9 bases between the two ends.

The sample comprised blood. The sequence came from a woman between 55 and 75 years old with Graves' ophthalmopathy. This chain uses TRBV10-3 with TRBJ1-1; D is ambiguous. The CDR3 DNA follows: TGTGCCATCAGGAAGACGGAGAACACTGAAGCTTTCTTT. Protein sequence: CAIRKTENTEAFF.